This TCR beta chain was found in a study of cytomegalovirus exposure and HLA in healthy donors. Whole-study findings and limits: Reports indicated that the classifier achieved high specificity and sensitivity in diagnosing cytomegalovirus status. When analyzed later, a missense DCLRE1C variant was found to be linked to TCR beta V- and J-gene trimming.

The CDR3 extends over 14 amino acids. CDR1 and CDR2 (germline): SGDLS, YYNGEE. V gave up 0 bases and J gave up 2 bases, with 5 bases separating them. The PCR was carried out with 60 Vbeta primers and 13 Jbeta primers. Sequencing was performed with immunoSEQ multiplex PCR; in TCRdb, only in-frame clones are kept and a portion is missing. Here the sample spans 180,000 or so clones, 82% being singletons. As concerns this clone: Its antigen remains unidentified.

This receptor was taken from a male donor in good health and CMV-seronegative. The source material was PBMCs. V is TRBV9 and J is TRBJ1-4; D gene ambiguous. In DNA form, the CDR3 reads TGTGCCAGCAGCGTAGGGCTCACTAATGAAAAACTGTTTTTT. Translating it yields CASSVGLTNEKLFF.